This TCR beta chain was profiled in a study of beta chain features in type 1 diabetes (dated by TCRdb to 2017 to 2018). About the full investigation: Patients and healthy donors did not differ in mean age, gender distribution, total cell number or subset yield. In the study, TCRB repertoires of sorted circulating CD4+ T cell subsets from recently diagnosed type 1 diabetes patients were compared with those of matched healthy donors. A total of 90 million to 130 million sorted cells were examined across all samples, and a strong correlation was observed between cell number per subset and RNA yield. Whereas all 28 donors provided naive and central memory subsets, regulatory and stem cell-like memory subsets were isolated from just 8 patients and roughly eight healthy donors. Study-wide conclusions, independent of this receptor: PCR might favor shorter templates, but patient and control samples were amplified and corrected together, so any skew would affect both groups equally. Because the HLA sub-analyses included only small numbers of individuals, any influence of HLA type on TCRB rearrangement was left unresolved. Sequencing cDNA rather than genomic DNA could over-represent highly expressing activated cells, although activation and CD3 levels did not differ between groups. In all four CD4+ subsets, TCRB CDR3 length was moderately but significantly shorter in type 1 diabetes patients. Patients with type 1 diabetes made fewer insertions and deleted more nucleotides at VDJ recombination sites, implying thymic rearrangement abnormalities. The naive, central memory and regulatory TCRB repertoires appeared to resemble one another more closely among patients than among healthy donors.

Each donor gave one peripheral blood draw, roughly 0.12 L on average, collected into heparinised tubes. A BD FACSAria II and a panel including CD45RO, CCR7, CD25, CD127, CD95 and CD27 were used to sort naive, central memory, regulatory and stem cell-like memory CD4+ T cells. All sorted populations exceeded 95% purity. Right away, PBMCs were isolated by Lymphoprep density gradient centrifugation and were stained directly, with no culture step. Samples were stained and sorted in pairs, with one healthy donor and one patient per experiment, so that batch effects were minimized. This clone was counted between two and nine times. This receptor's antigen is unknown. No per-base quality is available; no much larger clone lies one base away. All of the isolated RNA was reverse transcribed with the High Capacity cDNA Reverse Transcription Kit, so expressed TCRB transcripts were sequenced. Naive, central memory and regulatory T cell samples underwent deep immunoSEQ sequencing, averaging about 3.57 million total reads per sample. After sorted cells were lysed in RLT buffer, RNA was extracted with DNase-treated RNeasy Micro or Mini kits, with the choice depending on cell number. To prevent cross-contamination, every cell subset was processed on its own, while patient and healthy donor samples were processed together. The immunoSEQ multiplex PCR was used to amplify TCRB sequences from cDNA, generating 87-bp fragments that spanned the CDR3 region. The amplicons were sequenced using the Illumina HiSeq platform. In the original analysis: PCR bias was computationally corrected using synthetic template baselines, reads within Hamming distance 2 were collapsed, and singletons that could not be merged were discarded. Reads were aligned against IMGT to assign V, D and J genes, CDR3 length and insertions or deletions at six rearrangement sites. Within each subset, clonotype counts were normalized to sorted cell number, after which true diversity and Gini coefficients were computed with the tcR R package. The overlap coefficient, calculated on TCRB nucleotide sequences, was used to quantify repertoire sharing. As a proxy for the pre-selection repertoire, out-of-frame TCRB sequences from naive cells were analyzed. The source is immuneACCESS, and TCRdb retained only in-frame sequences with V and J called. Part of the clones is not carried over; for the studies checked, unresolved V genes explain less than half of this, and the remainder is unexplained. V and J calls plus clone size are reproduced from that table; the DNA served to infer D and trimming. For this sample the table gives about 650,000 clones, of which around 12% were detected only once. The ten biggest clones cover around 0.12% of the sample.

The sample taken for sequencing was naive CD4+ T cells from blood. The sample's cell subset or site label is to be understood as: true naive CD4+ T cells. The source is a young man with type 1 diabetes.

The CDR3 in this case is CASSLRSGGARNEQFF. The nucleotide sequence reads TGTGCCAGCAGTTTACGGAGCGGGGGGGCCCGCAATGAGCAGTTCTTC. This chain joins TRBV27 to TRBJ2-1, with 10 bases matching TRBD2. In the germline V gene (reference sequence), CDR1 corresponds to MNHEY and CDR2 to SMNVEV. V lost 2 bases and J lost 6 bases, and the count of bases not matched to a germline gene is 7. The CDR3 runs 16 amino acids, cysteine and phenylalanine included. Only CDR3 DNA remains: 48 bases, in frame from the first base.